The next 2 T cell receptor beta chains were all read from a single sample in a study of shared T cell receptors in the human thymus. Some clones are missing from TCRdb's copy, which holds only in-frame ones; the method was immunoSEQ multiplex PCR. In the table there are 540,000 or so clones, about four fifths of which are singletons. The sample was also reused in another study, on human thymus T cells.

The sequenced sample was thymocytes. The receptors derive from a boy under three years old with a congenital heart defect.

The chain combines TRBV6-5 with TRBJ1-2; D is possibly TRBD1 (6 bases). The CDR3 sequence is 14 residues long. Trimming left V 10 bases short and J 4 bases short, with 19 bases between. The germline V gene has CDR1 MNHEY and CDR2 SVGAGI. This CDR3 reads CATSRGGPGYGYTF. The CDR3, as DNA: TGTGCCACTTCGCGGGGGGGGCCGGGCTATGGCTACACCTTC.

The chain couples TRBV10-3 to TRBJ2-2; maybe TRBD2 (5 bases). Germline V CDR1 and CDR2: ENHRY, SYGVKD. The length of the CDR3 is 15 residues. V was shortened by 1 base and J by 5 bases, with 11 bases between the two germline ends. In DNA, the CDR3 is TGTGCCATCAGTGAGTTACTAGGGCGGACCGGGGAGCTGTTTTTT. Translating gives CAISELLGRTGELFF.